This TCR beta chain is drawn from a study of blood T cell repertoires in COVID-19. Study-wide background: The samples span acute and convalescent COVID-19 from the United States, Italy and Spain. T cells, B-cell-depleted T cells, or PBMCs supplied cDNA or gDNA.

Study processing details: Nucleated cell number was recorded as an estimate derived from reference gene primer amplification. Sequenced by immunoSEQ multiplex PCR; TCRdb stores in-frame clones only, minus some. For V, J and clone size, that table is used; D and trimming come from the DNA. The table includes a few hundred thousand clones, 85% detected once. This CDR3 is built from 15 residues. Germline V gene lookup returns CDR1 ENHRY and CDR2 SYGVKD. With V trimmed by 5 bases and J by 9 bases, 13 bases remained unmatched. This rearrangement joins TRBV10-3 to TRBJ2-1; TRBD2 agrees at 7 bases. Sequenced: peripheral blood. This clonotype was obtained from a woman aged 18-35 years with acute or convalescent COVID-19. Here the CDR3 DNA reads TGTGCCATCAGTTTCAGCGGGGTGGACCTGGGTGAGCAGTTCTTC. Residues: CAISFSGVDLGEQFF.